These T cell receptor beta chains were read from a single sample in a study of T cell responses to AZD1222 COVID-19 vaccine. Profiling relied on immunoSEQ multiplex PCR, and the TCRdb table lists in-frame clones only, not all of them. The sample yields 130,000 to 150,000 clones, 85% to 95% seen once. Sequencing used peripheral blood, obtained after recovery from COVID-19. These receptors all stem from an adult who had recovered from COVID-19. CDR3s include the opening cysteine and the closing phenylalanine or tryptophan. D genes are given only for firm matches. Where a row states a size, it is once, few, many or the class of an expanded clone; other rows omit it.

CASSLLSGAEDGYTF | . | . | TRBV3-1/TRBV3-2
CASSPQKALYSNQPQHF | . | . | TRBV27
CAFGGSGDQPQHF | . | . | TRBV30
CASSHRGTGAHEQYF | . | TRBD1 | TRBV23-1
CAWSPDRPRSNSPLHF | . | TRBD1 | TRBV30
CASSLTGFNQPQHF | . | . | TRBV27
CASSIRGGGVGQPQHF | . | . | TRBV19
CASSIAGRGRDTEAFF | . | . | TRBV19
CAISDEGAGDEQFF | . | TRBD1 | TRBV10-3
CSAGQAQGEQYF | . | TRBD1 | TRBV29-1
CASSQEATRPYEQYF | . | . | TRBV3-1/TRBV3-2
CASRDSGTGNQPQHF | . | TRBD1 | TRBV2
CASSPTGAGANVLTF | . | TRBD1 | TRBV28
CASSLEPLTNEKLFF | once | . | TRBV5-1
CASTLPAGEGYDEQFF | . | . | TRBV21-1
CASGGQTYGYTF | . | . | TRBV2
CASSPGQSYEQYF | . | . | TRBV5-1
CASSFYPNTEAFF | . | . | TRBV7-3
CAISNTSGRRRYEQYF | . | TRBD2 | TRBV10-3
CAISLTSSGRAQDTQYF | . | TRBD2 | TRBV10-3
CASSLGGGGLYEQYF | once | TRBD2 | TRBV7-8
CASSSRLAGSYEQYF | . | TRBD2 | TRBV7-8
CASSRQGYSPLHF | . | TRBD1 | TRBV14
CASKTTNSNQPQHF | . | . | TRBV19
CASSPRRGQLSGANVLTF | . | . | TRBV7-6
CASSLLGVWGTPTQHGTIYF | . | . | TRBV4-1
CASSSGTDYEQYF | . | TRBD1 | TRBV12-3/TRBV12-4
CASSLLTSLAGGTYEQYF | . | TRBD2 | TRBV27
CASSSHQGVSETQYF | . | TRBD1 | TRBV11-2
CASSLQGYEQYF | . | . | TRBV18
CASSLQRSTDTQYF | . | . | TRBV5-1
CASSIRVDGELFF | . | . | TRBV19
CSARNVDAVFF | . | . | TRBV20-1
CSVERGSGGVRYF | . | . | TRBV29-1
CASSEPGNTEAFF | few | . | TRBV2
CASGYMSSYNEQFF | once | . | TRBV3-1/TRBV3-2